The table lists the clone carrying this TCR beta chain with a count of one. The entry originates in a study of blood T cell repertoires in COVID-19. In terms of age and location, participants ranged from roughly 18 to 100 years and lived in fewer than 30 US areas. Here immunoSEQ multiplex PCR was the method, and the copy in TCRdb shows in-frame clones only, minus some. The profile shows under 200,000 clones, about four fifths of them singletons. Material for sequencing was PBMCs or T cells enriched from blood (not recorded which). The clonotype was recovered from a woman aged 60-70 years who had recovered from COVID-19.

CDR3 bases: TGTGCCTGGGGGCAGGTGGGTGGCTACACCTTC. Its translation is CAWGQVGGYTF. The chain combines TRBV30 with TRBJ1-2; no definite D call. Trimming removed 5 bases at V and 7 bases at J, with 11 bases between. The CDR3 has 11 residues. Looked up from germline, CDR1 is GTSNPN and CDR2 is SVGIG (reference sequence).